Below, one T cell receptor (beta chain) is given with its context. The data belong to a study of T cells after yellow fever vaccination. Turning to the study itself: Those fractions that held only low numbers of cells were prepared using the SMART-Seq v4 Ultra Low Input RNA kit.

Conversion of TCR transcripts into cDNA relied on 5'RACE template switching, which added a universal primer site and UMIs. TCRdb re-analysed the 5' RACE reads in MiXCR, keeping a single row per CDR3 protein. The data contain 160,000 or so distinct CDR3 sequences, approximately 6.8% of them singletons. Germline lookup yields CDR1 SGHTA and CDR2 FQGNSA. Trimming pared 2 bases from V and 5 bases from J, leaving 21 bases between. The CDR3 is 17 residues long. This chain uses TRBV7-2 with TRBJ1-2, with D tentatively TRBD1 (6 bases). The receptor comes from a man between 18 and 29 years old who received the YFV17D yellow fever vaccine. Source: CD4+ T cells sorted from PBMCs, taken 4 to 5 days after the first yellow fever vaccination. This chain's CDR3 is CASSLYGGPSSTYGYTF. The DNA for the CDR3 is TGTGCCAGCAGCTTATACGGGGGCCCAAGCTCAACTTATGGCTACACCTTC. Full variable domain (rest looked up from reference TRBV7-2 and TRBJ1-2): GAGVSQSPSNKVTEKGKDVELRCDPISGHTALYWYRQSLGQGLEFLIYFQGNSAPDKSGLPSDRFSAERTGGSVSTLTIQRTQQEDSAVYLCASSLYGGPSSTYGYTFGSGTRLTVV.